This T cell receptor beta chain was profiled in a study of response to subunit inactivated influenza vaccine. Broader study findings: Only a handful of new T cells, the authors suggested, are recruited with each seasonal influenza vaccination.

Each CDR3 protein gets one entry after TCRdb re-called the RT-PCR reads with MiXCR. The sample comprises under 750,000 distinct CDR3 sequences, around 11% of which are singletons, and about 9.4% rests with the top ten. CDR3 size: 15 residues. The trim removed 0 bases at V and 9 bases at J, leaving 6 bases unmatched. Germline loops: CDR1 LGHDT, CDR2 YNNKEL (reference sequence). In its sample, this clonotype was seen many times. Its specificity is not known. The sample here was PBMCs from blood, taken on the day of vaccination. This receptor was identified in a man in his fifties or sixties who received an inactivated influenza vaccine. The genes are TRBV3-1 and TRBJ2-1; 9 bases are a match to TRBD2. CDR3 amino acids: CASSQDGGGALEQFF. Written as DNA, the CDR3 is TGTGCCAGCAGCCAAGATGGCGGGGGGGCACTTGAGCAGTTCTTC.